This TCR beta chain was sequenced for a study of blood T cell repertoires in COVID-19. Germline V CDR1 and CDR2: SQVTM, ANQGSEA. CDR3 length equals 14 residues. V was trimmed by 4 bases and J by 4 bases, leaving 13 bases between them. In the original analysis: For nucleated cells, counts were estimated from reference gene primer amplification. Sequencing used immunoSEQ multiplex PCR; TCRdb keeps in-frame clones, though not all of them. For V, J and clone size, that table is used; D and trimming come from the DNA. The sample has 88,000 or so clones, 82% seen once. The TCR sequence derives from a man aged 80 or over with acute or convalescent COVID-19. The chain joins TRBV29-1 to TRBJ1-4, with D tentatively TRBD1 (6 bases). Source material: peripheral blood. The CDR3 reads CSVVFARGNEKLFF. The DNA of the CDR3 is TGCAGCGTTGTATTTGCCAGGGGTAATGAAAAACTGTTTTTT.